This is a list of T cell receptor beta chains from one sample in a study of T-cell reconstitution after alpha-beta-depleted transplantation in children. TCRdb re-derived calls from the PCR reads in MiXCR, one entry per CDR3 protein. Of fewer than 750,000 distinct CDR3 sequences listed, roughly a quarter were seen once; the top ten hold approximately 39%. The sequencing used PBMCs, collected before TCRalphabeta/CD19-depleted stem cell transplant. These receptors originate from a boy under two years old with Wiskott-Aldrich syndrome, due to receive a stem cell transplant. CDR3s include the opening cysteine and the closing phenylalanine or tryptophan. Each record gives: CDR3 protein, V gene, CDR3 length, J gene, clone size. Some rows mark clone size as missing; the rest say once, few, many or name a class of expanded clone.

CSARGQRENTGELFF,TRBV20-1,15,TRBJ2-2,-
CASSFYLVGGTEAFF,TRBV5-8,15,TRBJ1-1,-
CSAEGTSVEGEQFF,TRBV29-1,14,TRBJ2-1,few
CASSPGTSGASTGELFF,TRBV12-3/TRBV12-4,17,TRBJ2-2,-
CATSREIPPRGRYNEQFF,TRBV15,18,TRBJ2-1,few
CASTRDRGVETQYF,TRBV2,14,TRBJ2-5,-
CASSAPPNEQFF,TRBV9,12,TRBJ2-1,few
CASSEFRTGGTETQYF,TRBV25-1,16,TRBJ2-5,-
CASSPNRGAGDNEQFF,TRBV4-2,16,TRBJ2-1,-
CASSQRGDNEQFF,TRBV3-1,13,TRBJ2-1,few
CASSVGPTGGNYGYTF,TRBV6-1,16,TRBJ1-2,-
CASSPHLRGASTDTQYF,TRBV5-5,17,TRBJ2-3,few
CASSPRVLEGGNEQFF,TRBV11-2,16,TRBJ2-1,-
CASSPLSRGQGPGYTF,TRBV12-3/TRBV12-4,16,TRBJ1-2,-
CASSIQLANVLTF,TRBV19,13,TRBJ2-6,-
CASSYPEVGPPYSYEQYF,TRBV6-5,18,TRBJ2-7,few
CASSKEGQSYGYTF,TRBV21-1,14,TRBJ1-2,few
CASSPSSLGETQYF,TRBV5-1,14,TRBJ2-5,few
CASSYWSDFLAEQYF,TRBV5-1,15,TRBJ2-7,-
CASSEVTLSYNEQFF,TRBV27,15,TRBJ2-1,few
CAISVTSGRAFYEQYF,TRBV10-3,16,TRBJ2-7,-
CASSRRGAPSTDTQYF,TRBV12-3/TRBV12-4,16,TRBJ2-3,-
CASSSWTGGSNEQFF,TRBV27,15,TRBJ2-1,-
CASLLDETQYF,TRBV2,11,TRBJ2-5,-
CASSYLVAGLEQFF,TRBV13,14,TRBJ2-1,-
CASSQLSASRSYEQYF,TRBV4-2,16,TRBJ2-7,-
CASSIFLSGRASWAGELFF,TRBV11-2,19,TRBJ2-2,once
CASRRLHGSTDTQYF,TRBV5-1,15,TRBJ2-3,few
CASSTGRSAYNEQFF,TRBV5-1,15,TRBJ2-1,few
CASSFLQGLGGELFF,TRBV7-9,15,TRBJ2-2,-
CAITGDSLNTEAFF,TRBV10-3,14,TRBJ1-1,few
CASSNREGETQYF,TRBV12-3/TRBV12-4,13,TRBJ2-5,-
CASSHSAPWYEQYF,TRBV27,14,TRBJ2-7,few
CASSIRDRNTGELFF,TRBV5-1,15,TRBJ2-2,-
CASSLARSGDTQYF,TRBV5-5,14,TRBJ2-3,-
CASSLGLAGGQDTQYF,TRBV5-1,16,TRBJ2-3,few
CASSQRGDRGEAFF,TRBV4-2,14,TRBJ1-1,few
CASSITDGPYEQYF,TRBV19,14,TRBJ2-7,few
CASSFSPDSYEQYF,TRBV5-1,14,TRBJ2-7,few
CASSLGQGLKIQYF,TRBV5-5,14,TRBJ2-4,few
CATLQGGNNEQFF,TRBV10-3,13,TRBJ2-1,few
CASSFGGGSGTDTQYF,TRBV28,16,TRBJ2-3,few
CATSRSWDREDYGYTF,TRBV15,16,TRBJ1-2,-
CAKTGQLGPLNTEAFF,TRBV5-1,16,TRBJ1-1,-
CASSIGLGYTEAFF,TRBV7-9,14,TRBJ1-1,-
CSVGGLREQFF,TRBV29-1,11,TRBJ2-1,few
CATCPQGSDQPQHF,TRBV10-3,14,TRBJ1-5,-
CSARVVEYEQYF,TRBV20-1,12,TRBJ2-7,-
CSASRLAGGRNIQYF,TRBV20-1,15,TRBJ2-4,-
CASGQGGNQPQHF,TRBV12-5,13,TRBJ1-5,-
CAISQGTDFYGYTF,TRBV5-1,14,TRBJ1-2,few
CASLLSWARNEQFF,TRBV2,14,TRBJ2-1,few
CASSRVRGVYNEQFF,TRBV6-1,15,TRBJ2-1,once